This TCR beta chain was obtained from a study of blood T cell repertoires in COVID-19. Overall study context: T cells, B-cell-depleted T cells, or PBMCs provided the cDNA or gDNA that served as material.

Germline CDR1 LNHDA, CDR2 SQIVND (reference sequence). The ends lost 6 bases at V and 4 bases at J; junction bases unmatched: 5. This CDR3 region has 13 residues. Produced via immunoSEQ multiplex PCR; TCRdb's table is partial and in-frame only. The data hold 200,000 to 300,000 clones, with 70% to 90% observed a single time. The gene calls are TRBV19 and TRBJ1-2, with 7 bases matching TRBD1. This TCR was sampled from a woman aged 40 to 49 with acute or convalescent COVID-19. Sequencing was carried out using peripheral blood. Here the CDR3 DNA reads TGTGCCAGTAGGGAGGACAGGCGCTATGGCTACACCTTC. Protein product: CASREDRRYGYTF.